Below, 6 T cell receptor beta chains from the same sample are listed, as sequenced in a study of T cell changes during pregnancy in multiple sclerosis (dated by TCRdb to about 2019). The library came from the immunoSEQ multiplex PCR assay. The source is immuneACCESS, and TCRdb retained only in-frame sequences with V and J called. Part of the clones is not carried over; for the studies checked, unresolved V genes explain less than half of this, and the remainder is unexplained. This sample has some 33,000 clones in its table, and about nine tenths of those were observed once. The leading ten clones occupy about 3.9% of the sample. The sequencing used CD8+ T cells from peripheral blood mononuclear cells, collected in the second trimester of pregnancy. These receptors all come from a female donor in good health, enrolled as a control in a pregnancy study.

This rearrangement joins TRBV2 to TRBJ1-4; D is unclear. Germline V CDR1 and CDR2: SNHLY, FYNNEI. V dropped 6 bases and J dropped 1 base, with 9 bases sitting between them. This CDR3 is built from 14 residues. This chain's CDR3 is CASSFGGTNEKLFF. CDR3 in DNA: TGTGCCAGCAGCTTTGGAGGAACTAATGAAAAACTGTTTTTT.

This chain joins TRBV29-1 and TRBJ2-1, with TRBD2 as a possible D gene (5 bases). V lost 7 bases and J lost 5, with 6 bases in between. Germline CDR1 and CDR2: SQVTM and ANQGSEA. There are 10 residues in the CDR3. For the CDR3, the DNA is TGCAGCGGGGGAGACAATGAGCAGTTCTTC. Its protein product is CSGGDNEQFF.

The V and J genes are TRBV7-3 and TRBJ1-2; TRBD1 might be the D (5 bases). From germline, CDR1 is SGHTA and CDR2 FQGTGA. This CDR3 has 14 residues. The V end lost 2 bases, the J end lost 1 base, and 8 bases lay between the germline ends. CDR3 region: CASSLVTDNYGYTF. As DNA, the CDR3 is TGTGCCAGCAGCTTAGTGACAGATAACTATGGCTACACCTTC.

J is TRBJ2-3 and V is TRBV5-1, with TRBD1 identical over 8 bases. From germline, CDR1 is SGHRS and CDR2 YFSETQ. This CDR3 has 15 residues. V was pared by 0 bases and J by 6 bases, with 6 bases of the junction left unmatched. CDR3 loop: CASSLGTGYMDTQYF. The DNA of the CDR3 is TGCGCCAGCAGCTTGGGGACAGGGTATATGGATACGCAGTATTTT.

This chain uses TRBV9 with TRBJ2-3; D unclear. Germline CDR1 reads SGDLS; CDR2 reads YYNGEE. The CDR3 contains 17 residues. Trimming removed 3 bases at V and 6 bases at J, with 23 bases between. As DNA, the CDR3 is TGTGCCAGCAGCGCAAAATCACAGTCCCGTCTATGGGATACGCAGTATTTT. This gives the protein CASSAKSQSRLWDTQYF.

A single count supports this clone. The chain couples TRBV7-2 to TRBJ2-7; possibly TRBD2 for D (5 bases). CDR3 length equals 15 residues. The germline CDR1 and CDR2 sequences are SGHTA and FQGNSA. The V gene lost 2 bases and the J gene lost 1 base, with 12 bases spanning the gap. CDR3: CASSLRSGRSYEQYF. Written as DNA, the CDR3 is TGTGCCAGCAGCTTACGATCGGGAAGATCCTACGAGCAGTACTTC.